This is a list of T cell receptor beta chains from one sample in a study of blood T cell repertoires in COVID-19. The method was immunoSEQ multiplex PCR; TCRdb's version includes in-frame clones alone and lacks a portion of them. The sample has about 49,000 clones; 68% are singletons. The sequencing sample was made of peripheral blood. Source of these receptors: a woman aged 70-85 years with acute or convalescent COVID-19. CDR3s include the opening cysteine and the closing phenylalanine or tryptophan. A D gene is named only where the DNA matches it firmly. The listing skips clone size in some rows; elsewhere it reads once, few, many or a size class.

>TRBD2|-|TRBV6-2/TRBV6-3|TRBJ2-1
TGTGCCAGCAGTTACTCGAGGCTAGCGGGAGGGTCTACCCAGTTCTTC
CASSYSRLAGGSTQFF
>-|few|TRBV4-1|TRBJ2-7
TGCGCCAGCAGCCTTCAACAGGGCTACGAGCAGTACTTC
CASSLQQGYEQYF
>TRBD2|once|TRBV3-1/TRBV3-2|TRBJ2-7
TGTGCCAGCAGCCAAGACAAGGGACTAGCCCGCTACGAGCAGTACTTC
CASSQDKGLARYEQYF
>-|once|TRBV14|TRBJ2-3
TGTGCCAGCAGCCAAGGTCCAGGGAACACAGATACGCAGTATTTT
CASSQGPGNTDTQYF
>-|-|TRBV6-5|TRBJ1-1
TGTGCCAGCAGTCCAGGGGAGGGTGGTAACACTGAAGCTTTCTTT
CASSPGEGGNTEAFF
>-|-|TRBV9|TRBJ1-2
TGTGCCAGCAGCGTAGGGGAAGGAGGCTATGGCTACACCTTC
CASSVGEGGYGYTF
>-|-|TRBV6-5|TRBJ2-1
TGTGCCAGCTATACGACAGGAAGGAATGAGCAGTTCTTC
CASYTTGRNEQFF
>-|-|TRBV7-3|TRBJ2-7
TGTGCCAGCAGCCTCTCCGGAGCTAGCTCCTACGAGCAGTACTTC
CASSLSGASSYEQYF
>TRBD2|once|TRBV6-5|TRBJ2-1
TGTGCCAGCACCCTTAGCGGGAATGGGAATGAGCAGTTCTTC
CASTLSGNGNEQFF
>-|few|TRBV28|TRBJ2-7
TGTGCCAGCAGATTACAGGACTACGAGCAGTACTTC
CASRLQDYEQYF
>TRBD1|-|TRBV27|TRBJ1-2
TGTGCCAGCAGTCCCCTAGGGGGCGCGGACTATGGCTACACCTTC
CASSPLGGADYGYTF
>TRBD2|-|TRBV7-8|TRBJ2-1
TGTGCCAGCAGCTTGACTAGCGGGACCTACAATGAGCAGTTCTTC
CASSLTSGTYNEQFF
>-|few|TRBV6-1|TRBJ2-2
TGTGCCAGCAGTGAACAGGGGAGGGACGGGGAGCTGTTTTTT
CASSEQGRDGELFF
>TRBD2|-|TRBV7-3|TRBJ2-3
TGTGCCAGCAGCTTATCCCCGGGACTAGCGACGACAGATACGCAGTATTTT
CASSLSPGLATTDTQYF
>TRBD2|-|TRBV20-1|TRBJ2-5
TGCAGTGCTAGTCGGGCGGGGGTGCCAACCCAGTACTTC
CSASRAGVPTQYF
>TRBD1|-|TRBV6-5|TRBJ2-7
TGTGCCAGCAGAAAAGGGACAGGAGGCTCCTACGAGCAGTACTTC
CASRKGTGGSYEQYF
>TRBD1|once|TRBV15|TRBJ1-4
TGTGCCACCAGCATTGGGACAGCCTCAAATGAAAAACTGTTTTTT
CATSIGTASNEKLFF
>-|-|TRBV9|TRBJ2-1
TGTGCCAGCAGCTTGGGAGTGGGGACAAGAGGCAATGAGCAGTTCTTC
CASSLGVGTRGNEQFF
>TRBD1|-|TRBV6-5|TRBJ2-7
TGTGCCAGCAGTCGACAGGGGCCTGCCTACGAGCAGTACTTC
CASSRQGPAYEQYF
>TRBD2|-|TRBV28|TRBJ2-1
TGTGCCAGCAGTGTGACTAGCGGTTATCCCTACAATGAGCAGTTCTTC
CASSVTSGYPYNEQFF
>-|-|TRBV4-3|TRBJ1-6
TGCGCCAGCAGCCTGGACCGGGCACAGGCCTCACCCCTCCACTTT
CASSLDRAQASPLHF
>-|-|TRBV6-5|TRBJ1-5
TGTGCCAGCAGCTCCGGGGGAATACGCAATCAGCCCCAGCATTTT
CASSSGGIRNQPQHF
>-|-|TRBV4-2|TRBJ2-7
TGTGCCAGCAGCCAAACCAGACAGAGCGAGCAGTACTTC
CASSQTRQSEQYF
>TRBD1|-|TRBV7-2|TRBJ1-1
TGTGCCAGCAGCTTGTTACAGGGGCACACTGAAGCTTTCTTT
CASSLLQGHTEAFF
>TRBD2|-|TRBV2|TRBJ2-5
TGTGCCACGGGACTAGCGGGAGTCATTGGAGAGACCCAGTACTTC
CATGLAGVIGETQYF
>TRBD2|-|TRBV3-1/TRBV3-2|TRBJ2-7
TGTGCCAGCAGCCGTAGCGGGGGGGCCGGCTACGAGCAGTACTTC
CASSRSGGAGYEQYF
>-|-|TRBV4-1|TRBJ2-7
TGCGCCAGCAGCCAAGGGGGGTACAGGGGAGGCGACGAGCAGTACTTC
CASSQGGYRGGDEQYF
>TRBD2|-|TRBV25-1|TRBJ2-7
TGTGCCAGCAGTGAATTGATAGAAGCGGGAGTCTACGAGCAGTACTTC
CASSELIEAGVYEQYF
>TRBD1|few|TRBV19|TRBJ2-7
TGTGCCAGTAGTACCCGGGGGCAGGGGGCCCCCCACGAGCAGTACTTC
CASSTRGQGAPHEQYF
>-|few|TRBV15|TRBJ1-1
TGTGCCACCAGCAACGGGGTGAACACTGAAGCTTTCTTT
CATSNGVNTEAFF
>TRBD2|medium-sized|TRBV2|TRBJ2-5
TGTGCCAGCAGGACTAGCTTGGGCCGAGAGACCCAGTACTTC
CASRTSLGRETQYF
>-|once|TRBV19|TRBJ1-1
TGTGCCAGTAGTACTTCGGATTTTAGTTGGCAGGGCATGAACACTGAAGCTTTCTTT
CASSTSDFSWQGMNTEAFF
>-|-|TRBV6-6|TRBJ2-1
TGTGCCAGCTTGGCGGGGAGAAATGAGCAGTTCTTC
CASLAGRNEQFF
>-|few|TRBV4-1|TRBJ2-1
TGCGCCAGCAGCCAAGTAACGGGGGATGAGCAGTTCTTC
CASSQVTGDEQFF
>-|-|TRBV4-1|TRBJ2-1
TGCGCCAGCAGCCAGAGGGGGGGGATCTACAATGAGCAGTTCTTC
CASSQRGGIYNEQFF
>TRBD2|-|TRBV4-1|TRBJ2-7
TGCGCCAGCATCCCCCATGAGCGGGAGGAATACGAGCAGTACTTC
CASIPHEREEYEQYF
>-|-|TRBV29-1|TRBJ1-4
TGCAGCGTTGAAGATGGAGGAGGGGAAAAACTGTTTTTT
CSVEDGGGEKLFF
>TRBD1|-|TRBV30|TRBJ1-4
TGTGCCTGGAGCGGACAGGGTGGTGAGAAACTGTTTTTT
CAWSGQGGEKLFF
>-|many|TRBV10-2|TRBJ1-1
TGCGCCAGCAGTGCGGTGAACACTGAAGCTTTCTTT
CASSAVNTEAFF
>-|-|TRBV28|TRBJ1-4
TGTGCCAGCAGTCTTCAGGGAAAGGATGAAAAACTGTTTTTT
CASSLQGKDEKLFF
>TRBD2|-|TRBV5-1|TRBJ2-3
TGCGCCAGCAGCTCCCTAGCGGGAGGTGGTACGCAGTATTTT
CASSSLAGGGTQYF
>-|-|TRBV2|TRBJ2-3
TGTGCCAGCAGTGCCTTCCTCGATACGCAGTATTTT
CASSAFLDTQYF
>-|-|TRBV28|TRBJ2-7
TGTGCCAGTCGGACTTCCCTACGGGGCGAGCAGTACTTC
CASRTSLRGEQYF
>TRBD2|few|TRBV5-5|TRBJ2-7
TGTGCCAGCAGCTTGGCGGGGGGGAAACACGAGCAGTACTTC
CASSLAGGKHEQYF
>-|few|TRBV28|TRBJ1-4
TGTGCCAGCACGTCTCTTGGGCGGGCACGCCATTTT
CASTSLGRARHF
>-|-|TRBV5-1|TRBJ1-2
TGCGCCAGCAGCTTGGAGTCGGCGGCACATGGCTACACCTTC
CASSLESAAHGYTF
>-|-|TRBV7-8|TRBJ2-2
TGTGCCAGCATGCTAACGAACACCGGGGAGCTGTTTTTT
CASMLTNTGELFF
>-|-|TRBV5-4|TRBJ2-2
TGTGCCAGCAGCCCTATGGACAGAAACACCGGGGAGCTGTTTTTT
CASSPMDRNTGELFF
>TRBD2|-|TRBV5-4|TRBJ2-7
TGTGCCAGCAGCTCGAGGGGGACTAGCGGGGCTCTCTACGAGCAGTACTTC
CASSSRGTSGALYEQYF
>-|-|TRBV27|TRBJ1-4
TGTGCCAGCAGTGCCCGAGTGGGCAGTCCAAACGAACTGTTTTTT
CASSARVGSPNELFF
>-|-|TRBV28|TRBJ1-2
TGTGCCAGCAGTGGCGGGGGGAGGTATGGCTATGGCTACACCTTC
CASSGGGRYGYGYTF
>-|-|TRBV4-1|TRBJ1-3
TGCGCCAGCAGCCAAGAACAAACCCGGGGTACCAGTGGAAACACCATATATTTT
CASSQEQTRGTSGNTIYF
>-|-|TRBV7-9|TRBJ2-1
TGTGCCAGCGCGGGACAGAATTACAATGAGCAGTTCTTC
CASAGQNYNEQFF
>-|-|TRBV5-6|TRBJ2-5
TGTGCCAGCAGCTTGTGGCCGGGTGGAGAGACCCAGTACTTC
CASSLWPGGETQYF
>TRBD1|-|TRBV7-9|TRBJ1-2
TGTGCCAGCAGCTCGCCTGACAGGGGGGGCAAGTATGGCTACACCTTC
CASSSPDRGGKYGYTF
>-|-|TRBV11-2|TRBJ1-6
TGTGCCAGCAGCCTCGGGGGATATAATTCACCCCTCCACTTT
CASSLGGYNSPLHF
>TRBD2|-|TRBV6-6|TRBJ2-3
TGTGCCAGCAGTCTAGGACTAGCGGGGGTGGTTACGCAGTATTTT
CASSLGLAGVVTQYF
>TRBD2|-|TRBV6-5|TRBJ2-4
TGTGCCAGCAGTTACTCGGGGGGGAAGAGGCACATTCAGTACTTC
CASSYSGGKRHIQYF
>TRBD1|-|TRBV7-3|TRBJ2-3
TGTGCCAGCAGCTTATGGGGGACAGGAAGCACAGATACGCAGTATTTT
CASSLWGTGSTDTQYF